This TCR beta chain was sequenced in a study of shared clonotypes between healthy human individuals. Study outcomes and limitations: With few donors, the genetic and exposure-history diversity represented was limited.

The V end was cut by 4 bases, the J end by 3 bases, with 10 bases between. This CDR3 spans 12 amino acids. Germline CDR1 SQVTM, CDR2 ANQGSEA. Sequenced by immunoSEQ multiplex PCR; TCRdb stores in-frame clones only, minus some. The sample yields about 1 million clones, approximately 70% seen once. The investigators split CD4+ cells into a CD45RA+ naive subset and a CD45RA-negative memory subset. With regard to this clone: Its antigen is currently unknown.

Sequenced: memory CD4+ T cells sorted from blood. Sample subset: CD45RA-negative fraction. This receptor was taken from a man aged 18 to 29 in good health. The rearrangement joins TRBV29-1 to TRBJ2-7, with D perhaps matching TRBD1 (6 bases). CDR3 loop: CSVARGGYEQYF. The CDR3 DNA reads TGCAGCGTTGCCAGGGGCGGCTACGAGCAGTACTTC.